Included here is one T cell receptor (beta chain) sequence, with context. The antigen is undetermined. TCRdb's table, derived via immunoSEQ multiplex PCR, lists solely in-frame clones and lacks some. The sample lists fewer than 180,000 clones; 80% to 95% were seen once. This specimen comes from a study of T cell responses to AZD1222 COVID-19 vaccine. Broader study findings: Repertoires were sampled only after the peak T cell response.

Germline V gene sequence: CDR1 MGHRA, CDR2 YSYEKL. Trimming took off 3 bases at V and 0 bases at J, with 15 bases between the two ends. The CDR3 extends over 16 amino acids. This TCR was recovered from an adult who received the AZD1222 COVID-19 vaccine. This sequence joins TRBV4-1 and TRBJ2-7; D gene uncertain. The material was peripheral blood, obtained 28 days after the second AZD1222 dose. The CDR3 coding sequence is TGCGCCAGCAGCCAGGCCTCATCGGCGAGCTCCTACGAGCAGTACTTC. Translating gives CASSQASSASSYEQYF.